The 2 T cell receptor beta chains below were found in one sample sequenced in a study of Graves' ophthalmopathy and Graves' hyperthyroidism. Scientists amplified the TCR beta CDR3 regions from RNA transcripts. Amplification began with first-round RT-PCR using HTBI primers, then second-round multiplex PCR was performed. TCRdb re-derived calls from the multiplex PCR reads in MiXCR, one entry per CDR3 protein. The data show some 410,000 distinct CDR3 sequences, around 21% seen once. The sample was peripheral blood. The receptor set was obtained from a woman under 30 with stable Graves' hyperthyroidism.

This clonotype has ten or more counts. This chain links TRBV25-1 with TRBJ1-5; D is uncertain. The V gene lost 8 bases and the J gene lost 3 bases, with 11 bases spanning the gap. CDR1 is MGHDK and CDR2 is SYGVNS in the germline V gene. The CDR3 length is 13 residues. For the CDR3, the DNA is TGTGCCAGCCAACGGGGTTTCAATCAGCCCCAGCATTTT. This translates into CASQRGFNQPQHF.

The chain combines TRBV5-1 with TRBJ2-2, with 7 bases fitting TRBD2. This CDR3 has 15 residues. J gave up 0 bases and V 3 bases, and 2 bases lay outside the gene matches. Germline V gene sequence: CDR1 SGHRS, CDR2 YFSETQ. In DNA form, the CDR3 reads TGCGCCAGCAGCTACAGCGGGGCGAACACCGGGGAGCTGTTTTTT. Translation: CASSYSGANTGELFF.